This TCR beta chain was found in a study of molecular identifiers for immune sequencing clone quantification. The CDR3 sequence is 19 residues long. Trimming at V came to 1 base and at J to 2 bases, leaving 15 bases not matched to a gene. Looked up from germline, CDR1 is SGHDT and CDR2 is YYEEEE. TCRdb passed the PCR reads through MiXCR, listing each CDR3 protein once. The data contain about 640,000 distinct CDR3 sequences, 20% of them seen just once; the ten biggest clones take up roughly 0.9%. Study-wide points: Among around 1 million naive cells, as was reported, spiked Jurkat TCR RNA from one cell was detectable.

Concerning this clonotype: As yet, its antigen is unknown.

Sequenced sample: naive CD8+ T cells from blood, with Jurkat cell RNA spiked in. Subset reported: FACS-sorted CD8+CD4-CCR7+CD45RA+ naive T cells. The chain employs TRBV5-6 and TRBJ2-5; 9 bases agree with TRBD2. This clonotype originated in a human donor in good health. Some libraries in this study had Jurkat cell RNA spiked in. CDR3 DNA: TGTGCCAGCAGCTTGACTAGCGGGTACCTTCCGTCGGGGCAAGAGACCCAGTACTTC. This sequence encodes CASSLTSGYLPSGQETQYF.